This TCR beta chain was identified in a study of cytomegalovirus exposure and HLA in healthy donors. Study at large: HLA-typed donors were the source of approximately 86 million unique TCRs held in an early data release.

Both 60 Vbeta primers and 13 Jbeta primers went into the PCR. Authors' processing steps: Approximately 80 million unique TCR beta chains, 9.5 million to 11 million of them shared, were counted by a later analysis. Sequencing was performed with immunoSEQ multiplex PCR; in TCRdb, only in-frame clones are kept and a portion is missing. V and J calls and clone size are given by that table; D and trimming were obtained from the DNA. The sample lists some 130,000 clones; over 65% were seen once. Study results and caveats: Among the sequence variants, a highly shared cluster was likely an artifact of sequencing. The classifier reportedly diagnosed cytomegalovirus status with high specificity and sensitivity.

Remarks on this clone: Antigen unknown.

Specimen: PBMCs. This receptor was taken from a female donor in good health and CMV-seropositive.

As DNA, the CDR3 is TGCGCCAGCAGCTCGCAGGGAAGTGAAAAACTGTTTTTT. Translation gives CASSSQGSEKLFF. This chain joins TRBV5-1 and TRBJ1-4, with D possibly TRBD1 on 5 matching bases. V lost 3 bases, J lost 7 bases, and 10 bases lay in between. The CDR3 extends over 13 amino acids. Germline loops: CDR1 SGHRS, CDR2 YFSETQ.